One T cell receptor (beta chain) is described in this entry. What it recognizes is unknown. The source of the sample is a study of Ad26.COV2.S vaccination and SARS-CoV-2 variants. Treatment denoted: 15 to 20 received Ad26.COV2.S at low or high dose, single or two shots; about 5 received placebo; per-sample allocation not given. Specimen acquisition occurred on day 63 following the initial vaccine or placebo injection. Method: immunoSEQ multiplex PCR; TCRdb's copy keeps in-frame clones and lacks some. The profile covers about 680,000 clones, with more than 70% appearing a single time and roughly 1.5% taken by the ten largest. Broader study findings: Breadth and depth estimates from TCRs may understate total T cell responses.

This TCR was recovered from a person between 18 and 65 years old who received the Ad26.COV2.S COVID-19 vaccine or a placebo. Sequenced here: peripheral blood, sampled in a trial of Ad26.COV2.S vaccine versus placebo.

The CDR3 spells CASGTSAGTDTQYF. CDR3 DNA: TGTGCCAGCGGTACTAGCGCCGGAACAGATACGCAGTATTTT. V is TRBV6-5 and J is TRBJ2-3; 7 nucleotides align to TRBD2. CDR1 is MNHEY and CDR2 is SVGAGI in the germline V gene. Trimming removed 8 bases from V and 3 bases from J; junction bases left unmatched: 8. The CDR3 is made up of 14 amino acids.